This TCR beta chain came from a study of blood T cell repertoires in COVID-19. Here immunoSEQ multiplex PCR was the method, and the copy in TCRdb shows in-frame clones only, minus some. The sample shows approximately 140,000 clones, approximately 84% of them seen only once. Trimming took 3 bases from V and 9 from J; bases not matched to a gene: 14. This CDR3 has 16 amino acids. CDR1 is SGHAT and CDR2 is FQNNGV in the germline V gene. The receptor was derived from a man aged 35 to 55 with acute COVID-19. The specimen sequenced was PBMCs or T cells enriched from blood (not recorded which). The chain is built from TRBV11-2 and TRBJ2-1, with 7 positions matching TRBD2. CDR3 nucleotide sequence: TGTGCCAGCAGCTTCACCCGGGACTACTCGGTCGGTGAGCAGTTCTTC. Its translation: CASSFTRDYSVGEQFF. The variable domain in full, completed from reference TRBV11-2 and TRBJ2-1, reads EAGVAQSPRYKIIEKRQSVAFWCNPISGHATLYWYQQILGQGPKLLIQFQNNGVVDDSQLPKDRFSAERLKGVDSTLKIQPAKLEDSAVYLCASSFTRDYSVGEQFFGPGTRLTVL.